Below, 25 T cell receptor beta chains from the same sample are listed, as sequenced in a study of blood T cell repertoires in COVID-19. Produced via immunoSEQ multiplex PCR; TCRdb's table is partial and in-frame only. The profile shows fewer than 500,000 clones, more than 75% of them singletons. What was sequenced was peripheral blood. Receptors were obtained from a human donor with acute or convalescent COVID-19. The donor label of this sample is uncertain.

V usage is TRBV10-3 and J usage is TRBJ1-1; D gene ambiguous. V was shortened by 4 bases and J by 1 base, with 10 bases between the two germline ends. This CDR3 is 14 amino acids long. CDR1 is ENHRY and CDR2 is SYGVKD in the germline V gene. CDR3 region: CAISAVSKNTEAFF. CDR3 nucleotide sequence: TGTGCCATCAGTGCCGTCAGTAAGAACACTGAAGCTTTCTTT.

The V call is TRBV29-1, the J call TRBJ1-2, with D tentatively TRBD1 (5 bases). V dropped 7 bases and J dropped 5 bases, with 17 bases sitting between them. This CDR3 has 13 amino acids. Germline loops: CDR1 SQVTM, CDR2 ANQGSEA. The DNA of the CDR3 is TGCAGCGGAGGGGAGGGGCAATCATATGGCTACACCTTC. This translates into CSGGEGQSYGYTF.

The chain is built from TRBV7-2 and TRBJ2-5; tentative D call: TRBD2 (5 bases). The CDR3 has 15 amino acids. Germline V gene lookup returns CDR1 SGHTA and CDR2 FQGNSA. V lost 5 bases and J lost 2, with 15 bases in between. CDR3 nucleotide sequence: TGTGCCAGCAGCCTTACTAGGTATGCGCAAGAGACCCAGTACTTC. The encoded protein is CASSLTRYAQETQYF.

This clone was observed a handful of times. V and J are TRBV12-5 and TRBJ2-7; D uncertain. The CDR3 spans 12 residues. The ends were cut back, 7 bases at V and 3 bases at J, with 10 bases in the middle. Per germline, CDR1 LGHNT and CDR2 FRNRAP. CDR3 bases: TGTGCTAGTGCGCGGATACTCTACGAGCAGTACTTC. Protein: CASARILYEQYF.

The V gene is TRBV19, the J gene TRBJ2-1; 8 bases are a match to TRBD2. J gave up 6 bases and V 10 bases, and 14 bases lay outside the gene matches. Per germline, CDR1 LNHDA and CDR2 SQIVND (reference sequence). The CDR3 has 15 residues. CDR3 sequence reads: CATTPPGLVFNEQFF. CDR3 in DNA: TGTGCCACGACTCCCCCGGGACTAGTCTTCAATGAGCAGTTCTTC. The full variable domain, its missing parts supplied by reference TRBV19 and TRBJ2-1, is DGGITQSPKYLFRKEGQNVTLSCEQNLNHDAMYWYRQDPGQGLRLIYYSQIVNDFQKGDIAEGYSVSREKKESFPLTVTSAQKNPTAFYLCATTPPGLVFNEQFFGPGTRLTVL.

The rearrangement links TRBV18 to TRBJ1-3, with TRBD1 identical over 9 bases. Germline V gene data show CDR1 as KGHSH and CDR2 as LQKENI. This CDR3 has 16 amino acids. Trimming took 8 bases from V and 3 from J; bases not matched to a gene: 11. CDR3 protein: CASRKITGGDGNTIYF. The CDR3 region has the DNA TGTGCCAGCAGGAAAATTACAGGGGGCGATGGAAACACCATATATTTT. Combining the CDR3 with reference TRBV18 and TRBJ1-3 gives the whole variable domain NAGVMQNPRHLVRRRGQEARLRCSPMKGHSHVYWYRQLPEEGLKFMVYLQKENIIDESGMPKERFSAEFPKEGPSILRIQQVVRGDSAAYFCASRKITGGDGNTIYFGEGSWLTVV.

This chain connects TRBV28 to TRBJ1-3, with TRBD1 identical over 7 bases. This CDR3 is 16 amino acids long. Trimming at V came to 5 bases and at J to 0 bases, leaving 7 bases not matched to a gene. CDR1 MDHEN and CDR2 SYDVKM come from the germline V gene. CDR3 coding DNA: TGTGCCAGCAGTCTGACAGGGAAAATCTCTGGAAACACCATATATTTT. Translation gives CASSLTGKISGNTIYF.

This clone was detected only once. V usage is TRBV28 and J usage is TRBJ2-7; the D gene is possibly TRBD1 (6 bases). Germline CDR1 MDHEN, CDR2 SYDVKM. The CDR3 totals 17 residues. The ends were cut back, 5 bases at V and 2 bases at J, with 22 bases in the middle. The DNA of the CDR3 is TGTGCCAGCAGTCAGGGGTCGTCCCCGACCCGCCCCTACGAGCAGTACTTC. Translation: CASSQGSSPTRPYEQYF.

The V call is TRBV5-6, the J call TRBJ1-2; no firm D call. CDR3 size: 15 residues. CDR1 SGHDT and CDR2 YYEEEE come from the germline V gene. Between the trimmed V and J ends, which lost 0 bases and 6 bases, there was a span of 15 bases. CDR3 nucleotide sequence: TGTGCCAGCAGCTTGGACAAACTCCAGAGGGATGGCTACACCTTC. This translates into CASSLDKLQRDGYTF.

The chain's CDR3 is CASSLEGGYGYTF. CDR3 in DNA: TGTGCCAGCAGCTTAGAAGGAGGCTATGGCTACACCTTC. The J gene is TRBJ1-2, the V gene TRBV7-9; D is ambiguous. The length of the CDR3 is 13 residues. CDR1 is SEHNR, CDR2 FQNEAQ, per germline (reference sequence). Trimming removed 1 base at V and 4 bases at J, with 7 bases between.

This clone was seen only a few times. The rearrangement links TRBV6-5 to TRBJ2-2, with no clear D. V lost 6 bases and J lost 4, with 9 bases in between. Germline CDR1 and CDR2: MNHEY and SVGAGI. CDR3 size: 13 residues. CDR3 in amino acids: CASSPPSTGELFF. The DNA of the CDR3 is TGTGCCAGCAGCCCCCCTAGCACCGGGGAGCTGTTTTTT.

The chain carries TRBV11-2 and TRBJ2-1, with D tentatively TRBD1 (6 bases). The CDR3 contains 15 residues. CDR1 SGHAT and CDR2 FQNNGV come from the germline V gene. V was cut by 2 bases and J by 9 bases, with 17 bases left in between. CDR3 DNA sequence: TGTGCCAGCAGCTTACGGCAGGACAGTACATCTGAGCAGTTCTTC. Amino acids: CASSLRQDSTSEQFF.

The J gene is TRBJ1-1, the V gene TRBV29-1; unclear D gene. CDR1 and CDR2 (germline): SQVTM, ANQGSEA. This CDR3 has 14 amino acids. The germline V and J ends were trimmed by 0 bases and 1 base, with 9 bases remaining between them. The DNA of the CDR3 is TGCAGCGTTGAAGAAAGGTGGAGGAACACTGAAGCTTTCTTT. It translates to CSVEERWRNTEAFF.

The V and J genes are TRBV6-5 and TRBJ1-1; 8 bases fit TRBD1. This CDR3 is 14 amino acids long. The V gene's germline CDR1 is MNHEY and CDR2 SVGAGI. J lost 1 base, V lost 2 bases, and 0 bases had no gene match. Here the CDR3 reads CASSYGTGNTEAFF. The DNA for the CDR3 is TGTGCCAGCAGTTACGGGACAGGGAACACTGAAGCTTTCTTT.

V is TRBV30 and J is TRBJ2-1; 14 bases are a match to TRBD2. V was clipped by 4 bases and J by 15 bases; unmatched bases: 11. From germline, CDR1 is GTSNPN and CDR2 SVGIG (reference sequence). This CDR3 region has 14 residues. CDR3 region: CAWKQGLAGEIPFF. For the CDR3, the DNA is TGTGCCTGGAAACAGGGACTAGCGGGAGAGATACCGTTCTTC.

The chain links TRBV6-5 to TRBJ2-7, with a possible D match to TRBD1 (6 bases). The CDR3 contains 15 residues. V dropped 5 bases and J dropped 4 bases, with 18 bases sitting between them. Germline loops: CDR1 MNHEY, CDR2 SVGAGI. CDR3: CASSKRYTGTYEQYF. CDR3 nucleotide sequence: TGTGCCAGCAGTAAGAGGTATACCGGGACATACGAGCAGTACTTC.

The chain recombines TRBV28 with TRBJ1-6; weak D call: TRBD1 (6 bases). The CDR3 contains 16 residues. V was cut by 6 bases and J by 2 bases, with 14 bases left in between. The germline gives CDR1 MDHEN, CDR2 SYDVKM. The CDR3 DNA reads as TGTGCCAGCAGCCCCGGGGGGGGGCCCTATAATTCACCCCTCCACTTT. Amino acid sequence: CASSPGGGPYNSPLHF.

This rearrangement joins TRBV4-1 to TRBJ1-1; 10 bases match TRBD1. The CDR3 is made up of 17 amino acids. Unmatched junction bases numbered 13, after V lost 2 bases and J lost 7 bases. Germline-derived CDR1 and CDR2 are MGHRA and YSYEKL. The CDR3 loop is CASSQRAIDRGRGEAFF. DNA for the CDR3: TGCGCCAGCAGCCAACGCGCGATAGACAGGGGGCGTGGTGAAGCTTTCTTT.

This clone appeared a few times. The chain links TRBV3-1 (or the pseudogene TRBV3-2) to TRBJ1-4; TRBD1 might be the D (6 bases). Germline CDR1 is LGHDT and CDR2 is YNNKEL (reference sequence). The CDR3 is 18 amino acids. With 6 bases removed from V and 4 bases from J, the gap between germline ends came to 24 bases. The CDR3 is CASSAPKQGKLVNEKLFF. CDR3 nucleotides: TGTGCCAGCAGTGCCCCCAAACAGGGTAAGTTAGTTAATGAAAAACTGTTTTTT.

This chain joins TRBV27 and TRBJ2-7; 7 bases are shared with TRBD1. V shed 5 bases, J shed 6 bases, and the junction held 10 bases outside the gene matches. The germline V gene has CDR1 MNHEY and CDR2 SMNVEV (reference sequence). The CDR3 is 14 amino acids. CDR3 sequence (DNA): TGTGCCAGCAGTCCGCGACAGGGATACTTCGAGCAGTACTTC. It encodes CASSPRQGYFEQYF.

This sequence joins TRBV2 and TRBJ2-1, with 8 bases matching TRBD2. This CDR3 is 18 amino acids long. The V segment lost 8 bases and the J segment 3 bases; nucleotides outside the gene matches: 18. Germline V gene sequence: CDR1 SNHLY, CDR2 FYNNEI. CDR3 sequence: CASSLAGSSHTSYNEQFF. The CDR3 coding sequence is TGTGCCAGCTCGCTAGCGGGCTCTTCCCATACGAGCTACAATGAGCAGTTCTTC.

For the CDR3, the DNA is TGTGCCAGCAGTCCGGACAGCATATCCTACAATGAGCAGTTCTTC. This translates into CASSPDSISYNEQFF. The chain uses TRBV6-6 and TRBJ2-1; TRBD1 is a possible D gene (6 bases). CDR1 and CDR2 (germline): MNHNY, SVGAGI (reference sequence). The V gene lost 5 bases and the J gene lost 1 base, with 12 bases spanning the gap. The CDR3 contains 15 residues.

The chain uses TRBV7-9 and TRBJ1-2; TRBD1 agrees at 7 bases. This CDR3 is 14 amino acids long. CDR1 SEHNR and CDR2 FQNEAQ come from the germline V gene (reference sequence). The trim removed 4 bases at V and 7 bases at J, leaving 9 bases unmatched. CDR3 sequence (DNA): TGTGCCAGCAGCTCCGGACAGGCGGCGAGTGGCTACACCTTC. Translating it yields CASSSGQAASGYTF.

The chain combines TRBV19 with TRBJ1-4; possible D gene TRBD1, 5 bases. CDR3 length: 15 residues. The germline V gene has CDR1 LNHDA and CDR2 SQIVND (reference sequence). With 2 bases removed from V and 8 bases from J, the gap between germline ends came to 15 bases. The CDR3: CASSIQGLGLEKLFF. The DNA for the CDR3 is TGTGCCAGTAGTATACAGGGCCTTGGATTGGAAAAACTGTTTTTT.

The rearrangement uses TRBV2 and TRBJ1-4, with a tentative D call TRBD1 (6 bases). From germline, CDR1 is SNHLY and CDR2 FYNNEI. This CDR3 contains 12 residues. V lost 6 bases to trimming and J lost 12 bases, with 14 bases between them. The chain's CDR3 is CASRVQGGELFF. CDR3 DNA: TGTGCCAGCAGGGTACAGGGAGGGGAACTGTTTTTT.